This T cell receptor beta chain was documented in a study of blood T cell repertoires in COVID-19. On the study more broadly: COVID-19 samples collected from the United States, Italy and Spain covered acute and convalescent phases. Sample material is recorded as cDNA or gDNA derived from T cells, B-cell-depleted T cells, or PBMCs.

In the study's own analysis: Estimation of nucleated cell counts relied on the amplification of reference gene primers. Sequenced by immunoSEQ multiplex PCR; TCRdb stores in-frame clones only, minus some. From that table come the V and J calls and clone size; the DNA was used to work out D and trimming. The sample yields about 170,000 clones, roughly 80% seen once. Germline V gene sequence: CDR1 MDHEN, CDR2 SYDVKM. This CDR3 spans 14 amino acids. V shed 6 bases and J shed 3 bases, with 14 bases lying between them. Enrollment of patients from Seattle took place during active infection, with longitudinal follow-up.

Material: peripheral blood. This TCR was recovered from a woman in her 40s with COVID-19, enrolled during active disease. The chain employs TRBV28 and TRBJ1-1; D perhaps matches TRBD1 (6 bases). The CDR3 here is CASRGQLRDTEAFF. The CDR3 DNA reads as TGTGCCAGCAGAGGACAGCTGCGAGACACTGAAGCTTTCTTT.